This T cell receptor beta chain was recovered during a study of response to subunit inactivated influenza vaccine. The study, taken as a whole, reports: Each seasonal flu vaccination may recruit only limited new T cells, authors suggested.

TCRdb passed the RT-PCR reads through MiXCR, listing each CDR3 protein once. The sample consists of about 610,000 distinct CDR3 sequences, approximately 15% of them appearing once. This CDR3 has 15 residues. Germline-derived CDR1 and CDR2 are SGHTA and FQGNSA. Trimming pared 4 bases from V and 3 bases from J, leaving 15 bases between. This clonotype was detected only a few times. Its antigen is unidentified. The source material was PBMCs from blood, sampled approximately 12 days after vaccination. J is TRBJ2-5 and V is TRBV7-2; D remains ambiguous. The origin of this receptor is a man aged 45-65 years who received an inactivated influenza vaccine. CDR3 nucleotides: TGTGCCAGCAGCTCCCGGATTTCGTGGGAAGAGACCCAGTACTTC. Residues: CASSSRISWEETQYF.